Below, 18 T cell receptor beta chains from the same sample are listed, as sequenced in a study of identical twins. One entry per CDR3 protein results from TCRdb running MiXCR on the 5' RACE reads. The table records under 300,000 distinct CDR3 sequences, roughly 13% of them present only once. Another study also made use of these data, one on yellow fever vaccine responses in identical twins.

Sequencing input: memory (CD45RO+) T cells sorted from blood. The receptor source for this set is a woman aged 18-30 years in good health.

Only a few counts were recorded for this clonotype. V usage is TRBV29-1 and J usage is TRBJ1-3, with D perhaps TRBD1 (6 bases). The germline V gene encodes CDR1 SQVTM and CDR2 ANQGSEA. The CDR3 totals 14 residues. V was pared by 5 bases and J by 2 bases, with 13 bases between. Here the CDR3 reads CSVHRELAGNTIYF. The CDR3 nucleotides read TGCAGCGTTCACAGGGAATTGGCTGGAAACACCATATATTTT.

V gene TRBV5-6 combines with J gene TRBJ1-1, with D hard to call. This CDR3 is built from 13 residues. Germline V gene lookup returns CDR1 SGHDT and CDR2 YYEEEE. The V and J ends lost 0 bases and 3 bases respectively, with 6 bases between them. CDR3 sequence reads: CASSLGGDTEAFF. CDR3 nucleotides: TGTGCCAGCAGCTTGGGAGGTGACACTGAAGCTTTCTTT.

This clonotype was counted ten times or more. The junction and the germline gene differ at one end; a read error may be behind it. The chain employs TRBV20-1 and TRBJ1-3, with D possibly being TRBD1 (6 bases). CDR1 is DFQATT, CDR2 SNEGSKA, per germline (reference sequence). The CDR3 has 14 residues. In DNA, the CDR3 is TGCAGTGCTAGAGATAGTGGGGAGCGGGACACTTTCTCTTTT. This translates into CSARDSGERDTFSF.

This clonotype has just a few counts. The V and J genes are TRBV12-3 or TRBV12-4 and TRBJ2-3; 10 nucleotides align to TRBD1. The CDR3 loop spans 15 amino acids. The trim removed 6 bases at V and 4 bases at J, leaving 7 bases unmatched. As DNA, the CDR3 is TGTGCCAGCAGGGGATCCGGGACAGGGGCAGATACGCAGTATTTT. It is translated as CASRGSGTGADTQYF.

V and J are TRBV7-2 and TRBJ2-1; 9 bases fit TRBD2. V trimming: 7 bases; J trimming: 6 bases; junction bases outside the gene matches: 4. CDR3 length: 13 amino acids. In germline, CDR1 is SGHTA, CDR2 FQGNSA. The CDR3 DNA follows: TGTGCCAGCAAGGCTAGCGGGACCAATGAGCAGTTCTTC. Encoded protein: CASKASGTNEQFF.

This clonotype was recorded a few times. The J gene is TRBJ2-1, the V gene TRBV5-6, with 15 bases that match TRBD2. Unmatched junction bases numbered 9, after V lost 0 bases and J lost 5 bases. The CDR3 sequence is 19 residues long. In germline, CDR1 is SGHDT, CDR2 YYEEEE. CDR3 sequence: CASSLVVPGLAGGDNEQFF. The CDR3 region has the DNA TGTGCCAGCAGCTTGGTTGTCCCGGGACTAGCGGGGGGAGACAATGAGCAGTTCTTC.

This clonotype was seen more than once but under ten times. This chain joins TRBV6-1 and TRBJ1-1; D remains unclear. This CDR3 comprises 12 residues. Germline lookup yields CDR1 MNHNS and CDR2 SASEGT. V gave up 0 bases and J gave up 10 bases, with 9 bases separating them. The CDR3 bases are TGTGCCAGCAGTGAAGCGGTGTCACGAGCTTTCTTT. Protein product: CASSEAVSRAFF.

J is TRBJ2-3 and V is TRBV6-6; tentatively, D is TRBD1 or TRBD2 (6 bases each). Germline CDR1 reads MNHNY; CDR2 reads SVGAGI (reference sequence). V lost 7 bases and J lost 5, with 13 bases in between. The CDR3 has 13 residues. Here the CDR3 reads CASTGAYGDTQYF. The CDR3 region has the DNA TGTGCCAGCACGGGGGCCTACGGAGATACGCAGTATTTT.

This clonotype was detected many times. As DNA, the CDR3 is TGCAGCGCGGAGGACAATGAGCAGTTCTTC. Translated: CSAEDNEQFF. The chain employs TRBV29-1 and TRBJ2-1; D is possibly TRBD2 (5 bases). The V gene lost 7 bases and the J gene lost 5 bases, with 6 bases spanning the gap. The CDR3 covers 10 residues. Germline V gene lookup returns CDR1 SQVTM and CDR2 ANQGSEA.

This clonotype was observed at least ten times. J is TRBJ2-5 and V is TRBV25-1; D might be TRBD1 or TRBD2, each matching 8 bases. CDR1 is MGHDK and CDR2 is SYGVNS in the germline V gene. CDR3 length: 13 amino acids. CDR3 bases: TGTGCTACGGGGGGGACAGGCCAAGAGACCCAGTACTTC. The encoded protein is CATGGTGQETQYF.

This clonotype was recorded at least ten times. The V gene is TRBV15, the J gene TRBJ2-3, with D unresolved. The CDR3 consists of 18 residues. CDR1 and CDR2 (germline): LNHNV, YYDKDF (reference sequence). Between the trimmed V and J ends, which lost 0 bases and 2 bases, there was a span of 18 bases. The CDR3 here is CATSRDPRPTRTTDTQYF. DNA for the CDR3: TGTGCCACCAGCAGAGATCCTCGGCCGACTCGAACCACAGATACGCAGTATTTT.

A few counts support this clonotype. V usage is TRBV12-3 or TRBV12-4 and J usage is TRBJ2-7; 11 bases map to TRBD2. CDR3 size: 16 residues. The ends lost 5 bases at V and 4 bases at J; junction bases unmatched: 10. CDR3 in amino acids: CASSRTSGGPLYEQYF. CDR3 sequence (DNA): TGTGCCAGCAGTCGAACTAGCGGGGGTCCCCTGTACGAGCAGTACTTC.

The chain uses TRBV9 and TRBJ2-7, with unresolved D. The CDR3 is 13 amino acids. Trimming left V 3 bases short and J 6 bases short, with 13 bases between. Germline-derived CDR1 and CDR2 are SGDLS and YYNGEE. The DNA for the CDR3 is TGTGCCAGCAGCGCTCAGATAGGCGGCGAGCAGTACTTC. Protein sequence: CASSAQIGGEQYF.

This clonotype was found a few times. The chain employs TRBV29-1 and TRBJ2-2; D unresolved. The germline CDR1 and CDR2 sequences are SQVTM and ANQGSEA. Deletions cut 6 bases from V and 8 bases from J, with 10 bases between. This CDR3 has 11 amino acids. For the CDR3, the DNA is TGCAGCGTAAACGATATAGGGGAGCTGTTTTTT. Translated, it gives CSVNDIGELFF.

This clonotype was counted at least ten times. The J gene is TRBJ2-7, the V gene TRBV4-3; D is unresolved. Between the trimmed V and J ends, which lost 1 base and 3 bases, there was a span of 16 bases. Germline CDR1 reads LGHNA; CDR2 reads YSLEER. This CDR3 has 16 amino acids. CDR3: CASSQANSPTYYEQYF. CDR3 DNA: TGCGCCAGCAGCCAAGCTAATTCCCCGACTTACTACGAGCAGTACTTC.

The sample holds many counts of this clonotype. J is TRBJ2-5 and V is TRBV20-1; a weak D match, TRBD1 (6 bases). V was clipped by 0 bases and J by 5 bases, with 16 bases between them. CDR3 length: 15 residues. Germline CDR1 is DFQATT and CDR2 is SNEGSKA (reference sequence). Here the CDR3 reads CSARDIGGSSETQYF. The CDR3 DNA follows: TGCAGTGCTAGAGATATTGGGGGCTCGTCGGAGACCCAGTACTTC.

The chain is built from TRBV12-3 or TRBV12-4 and TRBJ2-3, with 9 bases that match TRBD2. The V segment lost 4 bases and the J segment 2 bases; nucleotides outside the gene matches: 7. The CDR3 has 16 amino acids. The CDR3 DNA sequence: TGTGCCAGCAGTTCCGGCGGGGGGGGCCCCACAGATACGCAGTATTTT. It encodes CASSSGGGGPTDTQYF.

This clonotype appeared a few times. This chain connects TRBV12-3 or TRBV12-4 to TRBJ1-1; D gene unclear. V was trimmed by 3 bases and J by 3 bases, leaving 11 bases between them. This CDR3 has 14 residues. CDR3: CASSFKGTDTEAFF. CDR3 DNA: TGTGCCAGCAGTTTCAAGGGCACAGACACTGAAGCTTTCTTT.